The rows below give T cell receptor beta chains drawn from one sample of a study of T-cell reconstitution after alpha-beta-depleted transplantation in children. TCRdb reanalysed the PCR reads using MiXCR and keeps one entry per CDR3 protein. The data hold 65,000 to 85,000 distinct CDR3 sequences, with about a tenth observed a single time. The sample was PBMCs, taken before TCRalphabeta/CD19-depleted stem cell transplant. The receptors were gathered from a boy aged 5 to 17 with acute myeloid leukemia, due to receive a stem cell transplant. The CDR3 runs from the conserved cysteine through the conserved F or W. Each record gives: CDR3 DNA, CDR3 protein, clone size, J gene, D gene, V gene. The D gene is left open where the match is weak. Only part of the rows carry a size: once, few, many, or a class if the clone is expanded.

CDR3nt: TGTGCCAGCAGTTACTCGATAAAGGCTAGCCGGGAGCACAATGAGCAGTTCTTC; CDR3aa: CASSYSIKASREHNEQFF; abundance: many; j_gene: TRBJ2-1; d_gene: .; v_gene: TRBV6-2/TRBV6-3
CDR3nt: TGTGCCAGCAGCTCCAAGCCCGGAGCTCTAACAGATACGCAGTATTTT; CDR3aa: CASSSKPGALTDTQYF; abundance: many; j_gene: TRBJ2-3; d_gene: .; v_gene: TRBV7-9
CDR3nt: TGTGCCAGCAGCTTAGCACTCTCCGAGCAGTACTTC; CDR3aa: CASSLALSEQYF; abundance: many; j_gene: TRBJ2-7; d_gene: .; v_gene: TRBV7-2
CDR3nt: TGTGCCAGCAGCTTAGCGGGGGGGAGTGAAAAACTGTTTTTT; CDR3aa: CASSLAGGSEKLFF; abundance: few; j_gene: TRBJ1-4; d_gene: .; v_gene: TRBV7-9
CDR3nt: TGTGCCACCAGTGACCATACTGGGGATTGGAGCAATCAGCCCCAGCATTTT; CDR3aa: CATSDHTGDWSNQPQHF; abundance: many; j_gene: TRBJ1-5; d_gene: .; v_gene: TRBV24-1
CDR3nt: TGTGCCAGCAGCCCACCGGGAGTGGGAGAGCAGTACTTC; CDR3aa: CASSPPGVGEQYF; abundance: .; j_gene: TRBJ2-7; d_gene: .; v_gene: TRBV9
CDR3nt: TGCAGCGTCCAAGGGGTAGCGGGACTCACAGATACGCAGTATTTT; CDR3aa: CSVQGVAGLTDTQYF; abundance: many; j_gene: TRBJ2-3; d_gene: TRBD2; v_gene: TRBV29-1
CDR3nt: TGCAGTGCTAGAGACCGGGACAGCCTCTATGGCTACACCTTC; CDR3aa: CSARDRDSLYGYTF; abundance: many; j_gene: TRBJ1-2; d_gene: TRBD1; v_gene: TRBV20-1
CDR3nt: TGTGCCGGGGGGACTAGCGGTGAGATAAATGAGCAGTTCTTC; CDR3aa: CAGGTSGEINEQFF; abundance: many; j_gene: TRBJ2-1; d_gene: TRBD2; v_gene: TRBV5-6
CDR3nt: TGTGCCAGCAGTTCAAGACAGGGCATTAACTATGGCTACACCTTC; CDR3aa: CASSSRQGINYGYTF; abundance: many; j_gene: TRBJ1-2; d_gene: TRBD1; v_gene: TRBV12-3/TRBV12-4
CDR3nt: TGCGCCAGCAGCTGGGGGACAGGGCCCTCGGCAACTAATGAAAAACTGTTTTTT; CDR3aa: CASSWGTGPSATNEKLFF; abundance: many; j_gene: TRBJ1-4; d_gene: TRBD1; v_gene: TRBV5-1
CDR3nt: TGCAGTGCTACCCCGAACTTAAATCAGCCCCAGCATTTT; CDR3aa: CSATPNLNQPQHF; abundance: many; j_gene: TRBJ1-5; d_gene: .; v_gene: TRBV20-1
CDR3nt: TGTTCCAGCAGTTTAGGGGGTAGCTACAATGAGCAGTTCTTC; CDR3aa: CSSSLGGSYNEQFF; abundance: .; j_gene: TRBJ2-1; d_gene: .; v_gene: TRBV27
CDR3nt: TGCAGTGCTGAGAAGGGCCTAGCGGGGGACTTTCTTAGCACAGATACGCAGTATTTT; CDR3aa: CSAEKGLAGDFLSTDTQYF; abundance: many; j_gene: TRBJ2-3; d_gene: TRBD2; v_gene: TRBV20-1
CDR3nt: TGTGCCAGCAGTTTTACCCAAGAGACCCAGTACTTC; CDR3aa: CASSFTQETQYF; abundance: many; j_gene: TRBJ2-5; d_gene: .; v_gene: TRBV12-3/TRBV12-4
CDR3nt: TGTGCCAGCAGTGCTAGCGGGTTCTACGAGCAGTACTTC; CDR3aa: CASSASGFYEQYF; abundance: many; j_gene: TRBJ2-7; d_gene: TRBD2; v_gene: TRBV6-2/TRBV6-3
CDR3nt: TGCAGTGCCCCCAGGGGCAATGAGCAGTTCTTC; CDR3aa: CSAPRGNEQFF; abundance: many; j_gene: TRBJ2-1; d_gene: .; v_gene: TRBV20-1
CDR3nt: TGTGCCAGCAGCCACCCTCGACTAGCGGGGGGGCCTCTCGTTCCGACCCAGTACTTC; CDR3aa: CASSHPRLAGGPLVPTQYF; abundance: .; j_gene: TRBJ2-5; d_gene: TRBD2; v_gene: TRBV5-6
CDR3nt: TGCAGCGTTGACGGGAGCGGGGGGGGGAATACGCAGTATTTT; CDR3aa: CSVDGSGGGNTQYF; abundance: many; j_gene: TRBJ2-3; d_gene: TRBD2; v_gene: TRBV29-1
CDR3nt: TGCAGTGCTAGGCAGGGGGTGAACACTGAAGCTTTCTTT; CDR3aa: CSARQGVNTEAFF; abundance: many; j_gene: TRBJ1-1; d_gene: TRBD1; v_gene: TRBV20-1
CDR3nt: TGTGCCAGCAGACAATGGCGGGAGTCGGTCAAAAACATTCAGTACTTC; CDR3aa: CASRQWRESVKNIQYF; abundance: many; j_gene: TRBJ2-4; d_gene: TRBD2; v_gene: TRBV27
CDR3nt: TGTGCCAGCAGCCCTCGACTAGCGGGGGACAATGAGCAGTTCTTC; CDR3aa: CASSPRLAGDNEQFF; abundance: many; j_gene: TRBJ2-1; d_gene: TRBD2; v_gene: TRBV7-6
CDR3nt: TGTGCCACCAGCAGAGGACTAAGTTCGGGGAACTCCTACAATGAGCAGTTCTTC; CDR3aa: CATSRGLSSGNSYNEQFF; abundance: many; j_gene: TRBJ2-1; d_gene: .; v_gene: TRBV15
CDR3nt: TGCAGCGTTGAAACTAGCGGGCCCTACAGGGAGCAGTTCTTC; CDR3aa: CSVETSGPYREQFF; abundance: many; j_gene: TRBJ2-1; d_gene: TRBD2; v_gene: TRBV29-1
CDR3nt: TGTGCCAGCAGCCAAGAAGAGTGGCCGAACACTGAAGCTTTCTTT; CDR3aa: CASSQEEWPNTEAFF; abundance: few; j_gene: TRBJ1-1; d_gene: .; v_gene: TRBV4-2
CDR3nt: TGTGCCAGCAGCAGCTTGTTGTGGCTAGCGGGAGTTCCCGGGGAGCTGTTTTTT; CDR3aa: CASSSLLWLAGVPGELFF; abundance: many; j_gene: TRBJ2-2; d_gene: TRBD2; v_gene: TRBV5-6
CDR3nt: TGTGCCAGCAGGTCCGCGGGATCCGGACGTCTTGGGCAGTTCTTC; CDR3aa: CASRSAGSGRLGQFF; abundance: many; j_gene: TRBJ2-1; d_gene: .; v_gene: TRBV7-9
CDR3nt: TGTGCCAGCAGTTTATTTGGAGATACGCAGTATTTT; CDR3aa: CASSLFGDTQYF; abundance: .; j_gene: TRBJ2-3; d_gene: .; v_gene: TRBV12-3/TRBV12-4
CDR3nt: TGCAGCGTAAGGGAGGCTAACTATGGCTACACCTTC; CDR3aa: CSVREANYGYTF; abundance: once; j_gene: TRBJ1-2; d_gene: .; v_gene: TRBV29-1